Shown below are 7 T cell receptor beta chains from a single sample sequenced in a study of shared clonotypes between healthy human individuals. Assay used: immunoSEQ multiplex PCR; TCRdb lists only in-frame clones, some missing. The sample yields approximately 2.1 million clones, 85% to 95% seen once. The sample was naive CD4+ T cells from PBMCs. The subset denotes: CD45RA+ positively selected. These receptor sequences come from a man in his late teens or twenties in good health. Some clones in this sample may be carry-over from other donors' samples.

This clone showed up just once. This chain uses TRBV7-3 with TRBJ2-2; 9 nucleotides match TRBD2. J lost 2 bases, V lost 0 bases, and 4 bases had no gene match. CDR1 is SGHTA, CDR2 FQGTGA, per germline. The CDR3 sequence is 17 residues long. Here the CDR3 DNA reads TGTGCCAGCAGCTTAACGGGGGGACTAGCAAACACCGGGGAGCTGTTTTTT. Protein product: CASSLTGGLANTGELFF. Together with reference TRBV7-3 and TRBJ2-2, the CDR3 gives the full variable domain: GAGVSQTPSNKVTEKGKYVELRCDPISGHTALYWYRQSLGQGPEFLIYFQGTGAADDSGLPNDRFFAVRPEGSVSTLKIQRTERGDSAVYLCASSLTGGLANTGELFFGEGSRLTVL.

The chain employs TRBV28 and TRBJ2-5, with D tentatively TRBD1 or TRBD2 (5 bases each). The CDR3 totals 15 residues. Trimming removed 5 bases at V and 5 bases at J, with 18 bases between. The germline V gene encodes CDR1 MDHEN and CDR2 SYDVKM. This CDR3 reads CASSGGARARETQYF. DNA for the CDR3: TGTGCCAGCAGTGGGGGAGCCAGGGCCAGGGAGACCCAGTACTTC.

The rearrangement links TRBV7-9 to TRBJ1-6; TRBD1 matches 7 bases. This CDR3 has 14 amino acids. V lost 5 bases and J lost 10; bases outside the gene matches: 8. Germline lookup yields CDR1 SEHNR and CDR2 FQNEAQ (reference sequence). Written as DNA, the CDR3 is TGTGCCAGCAGCATCTCGACAGGGTTCTCACCCCTCCACTTT. It specifies CASSISTGFSPLHF.

The table lists this clone with a count of one. Within the sample, other DNA sequences also encode this same CDR3. The V and J genes are TRBV5-1 and TRBJ1-1, with D perhaps matching TRBD1 (5 bases). Per the germline V gene, CDR1 is SGHRS and CDR2 is YFSETQ. The V gene lost 4 bases and the J gene lost 0 bases, with 7 bases spanning the gap. The CDR3 loop spans 13 amino acids. This CDR3 is CASSGAMNTEAFF. In DNA form, the CDR3 reads TGCGCCAGCAGCGGGGCCATGAACACTGAAGCTTTCTTT.

The rearrangement joins TRBV5-4 to TRBJ1-5, with 9 bases fitting TRBD1. Germline V gene data show CDR1 as SGHNT and CDR2 as YYREEE (reference sequence). The CDR3 consists of 13 residues. J was trimmed by 14 bases and V by 3 bases; bases with no gene match: 9. CDR3 nucleotide sequence: TGTGCCAGCAGCTCTACACCGGGACAGGGAGAGCATTTT. Protein product: CASSSTPGQGEHF.

This sequence joins TRBV4-2 and TRBJ2-7; D is possibly TRBD1 (6 bases). The germline CDR1 and CDR2 sequences are LGHNA and YNFKEQ. The CDR3 runs 14 residues. V lost 3 bases and J 5 bases, leaving 14 bases between the germline ends. CDR3 nucleotides: TGTGCCAGCAGCCAGGGACACTGGGTGCACGAGCAGTACTTC. Amino acids: CASSQGHWVHEQYF.

This sequence joins TRBV11-1 and TRBJ1-3; 11 bases are a match to TRBD1. This CDR3 has 19 amino acids. The junction had 12 bases not matched to a gene; V was cut back by 2 bases and J by 3 bases. Germline V gene data show CDR1 as SGHAT and CDR2 as FQDESV (reference sequence). The CDR3 region has the DNA TGTGCCAGCAGCTTATCTCGCGTCCGGACAGGGGGCGGTGGAAACACCATATATTTT. It specifies CASSLSRVRTGGGGNTIYF.